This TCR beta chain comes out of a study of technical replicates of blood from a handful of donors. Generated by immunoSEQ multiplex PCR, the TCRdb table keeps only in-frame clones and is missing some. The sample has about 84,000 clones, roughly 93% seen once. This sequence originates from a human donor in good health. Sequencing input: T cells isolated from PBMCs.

The CDR3 region has the DNA TGTGCCATCAGTGAGTCGATGATGGGACTAGCGGACCACTACGAGCAGTACTTC. Its translation is CAISESMMGLADHYEQYF. The chain links TRBV10-3 to TRBJ2-7; 11 nucleotides line up with TRBD2. Germline lookup yields CDR1 ENHRY and CDR2 SYGVKD. CDR3 length: 18 amino acids. The V and J ends lost 0 bases and 3 bases, in that order; junction bases with no gene match: 10.